The present TCR beta chain was sequenced within a study of T cell changes during pregnancy in multiple sclerosis. CDR1 is MDHEN and CDR2 is SYDVKM in the germline V gene. The CDR3 extends over 15 amino acids. V was cut by 7 bases and J by 2 bases, with 14 bases left in between. Clones were read by immunoSEQ multiplex PCR, and TCRdb kept only the in-frame ones, dropping some. Of 57,000 or so clones in the sample, approximately 91% were seen once. The sequencing used peripheral blood, collected in the first trimester of pregnancy. V is TRBV28 and J is TRBJ1-4; D is unresolved. The TCR sequence derives from a female donor with multiple sclerosis, enrolled in a pregnancy study. The DNA of the CDR3 is TGTGCCAGCACGGGTTTGTGGTCCACTAATGAAAAACTGTTTTTT. Protein: CASTGLWSTNEKLFF.